Listed here are 15 T cell receptor beta chains from one sample, sequenced in a study of CD8 T cells in Susac syndrome. Reverse transcription used about 0.45 to 1 ug RNA and random hexamers. TCRdb fed the immunoSEQ multiplex PCR reads into MiXCR, producing one record per CDR3 protein. Among around 200,000 distinct CDR3 sequences listed, around 94% were seen once. The specimen was CD4+ T cells from PBMCs. The receptor set was obtained from a human donor with Susac syndrome.

This clonotype was seen more than once but under ten times. The V gene is TRBV6-2 or TRBV6-3, the J gene TRBJ2-3; 10 nucleotides agree with TRBD2. Germline CDR1 MNHEY, CDR2 SVGEGT. Unmatched junction bases numbered 0, after V lost 2 bases and J lost 1 base. CDR3 length: 15 residues. The CDR3 coding sequence is TGTGCCAGCAGTTACGGACTAGCGGGCACAGATACGCAGTATTTT. Translated, it gives CASSYGLAGTDTQYF.

The chain combines TRBV12-3 or TRBV12-4 with TRBJ2-3; D might be TRBD1 (6 bases). The CDR3 totals 18 residues. The V gene lost 4 bases and the J gene lost 0 bases, with 20 bases spanning the gap. This CDR3 is CASSSASAGVKSTDTQYF. The CDR3 nucleotides are TGTGCCAGCAGTTCAGCCAGCGCAGGGGTGAAGAGCACAGATACGCAGTATTTT.

The chain carries TRBV27 and TRBJ2-7; 9 positions agree with TRBD1. This CDR3 comprises 19 residues. V was clipped by 0 bases and J by 1 base; unmatched bases: 13. CDR1 and CDR2 from the germline V gene are MNHEY and SMNVEV (reference sequence). In DNA form, the CDR3 reads TGTGCCAGCAGTTTATCGAGGTGGGAAGGGACAGGGCTATCCTACGAGCAGTACTTC. Encoded protein: CASSLSRWEGTGLSYEQYF.

This chain connects TRBV28 to TRBJ2-5; D gene uncertain. CDR3 size: 12 residues. The germline V gene encodes CDR1 MDHEN and CDR2 SYDVKM. Trimming removed 5 bases at V and 5 bases at J, with 9 bases between. The CDR3 bases are TGTGCCAGCAGTGGTCTCCGGGAGACCCAGTACTTC. It encodes CASSGLRETQYF. Variable domain in full (rest from reference TRBV28 and TRBJ2-5): DVKVTQSSRYLVKRTGEKVFLECVQDMDHENMFWYRQDPGLGLRLIYFSYDVKMKEKGDIPEGYSVSREKKERFSLILESASTNQTSMYLCASSGLRETQYFGPGTRLLVL.

This sequence joins TRBV7-8 and TRBJ2-4, with 8 positions matching TRBD2. CDR3 length: 16 residues. The V and J ends lost 5 bases and 3 bases, in that order; junction bases with no gene match: 9. Germline CDR1 and CDR2: SGHVS and FQNEAQ. CDR3 residues: CASSPIGREDKNIQYF. The CDR3 nucleotides are TGTGCCAGCAGCCCCATTGGGCGGGAGGACAAAAACATTCAGTACTTC. The full variable domain, rest sourced from reference TRBV7-8 and TRBJ2-4, is GAGVSQSPRYKVAKRGQDVALRCDPISGHVSLFWYQQALGQGPEFLTYFQNEAQLDKSGLPSDRFFAERPEGSVSTLKIQRTQQEDSAVYLCASSPIGREDKNIQYFGAGTRLSVL.

V gene TRBV20-1 combines with J gene TRBJ2-7, with 10 positions matching TRBD1. Germline V gives CDR1 DFQATT, CDR2 SNEGSKA (reference sequence). CDR3 length equals 14 residues. V was pared by 3 bases and J by 6 bases, with 8 bases of the junction left unmatched. CDR3 in DNA: TGCAGTGCTAGGCCGGGACAGGGGTACCCCGAGCAGTACTTC. Translation: CSARPGQGYPEQYF.

V and J are TRBV5-1 and TRBJ1-1, with 7 bases lining up with TRBD1. The V gene's germline CDR1 is SGHRS and CDR2 YFSETQ. Trimming at V came to 5 bases and at J to 3 bases, leaving 10 bases not matched to a gene. The CDR3 sequence is 15 residues long. The CDR3 sequence: CASRQNRGRDTEAFF. CDR3 DNA sequence: TGCGCCAGCAGGCAGAACAGGGGCCGGGACACTGAAGCTTTCTTT.

The genes are TRBV12-3 or TRBV12-4 and TRBJ2-3; D is possibly TRBD1 (6 bases). Between the trimmed V and J ends, which lost 6 bases and 4 bases, there was a span of 11 bases. This CDR3 region has 13 residues. CDR3 loop: CASSPTGSDTQYF. The CDR3 nucleotides read TGTGCCAGCAGCCCTACAGGGTCAGATACGCAGTATTTT.

CDR3 sequence reads: CASSPSTGTNTEAFF. DNA of the CDR3: TGTGCCAGCTCACCTTCGACAGGGACTAACACTGAAGCTTTCTTT. This sequence joins TRBV18 and TRBJ1-1; TRBD1 matches 7 bases. There are 15 residues in the CDR3. Germline loops: CDR1 KGHSH, CDR2 LQKENI. J gave up 2 bases and V 3 bases, and 6 bases lay outside the gene matches.

The gene calls are TRBV7-2 and TRBJ2-7; TRBD2 aligns across 11 bases. This CDR3 is 16 amino acids long. In germline, CDR1 is SGHTA, CDR2 FQGNSA. J gave up 3 bases and V 4 bases, and 8 bases lay outside the gene matches. For the CDR3, the DNA is TGTGCCAGCAGCTCAGCGACTAGCGGGGCCGTCTACGAGCAGTACTTC. This gives the protein CASSSATSGAVYEQYF.

This chain joins TRBV2 and TRBJ1-1; D possibly corresponds to TRBD1 (6 bases). The CDR3 contains 12 residues. Trimming took off 6 bases at V and 8 bases at J, with 13 bases between the two ends. In germline, CDR1 is SNHLY, CDR2 FYNNEI. CDR3 residues: CASSWTVSEAFF. The CDR3 region has the DNA TGTGCCAGCAGCTGGACAGTCAGCGAAGCTTTCTTT.

V is TRBV6-2 or TRBV6-3 and J is TRBJ2-7; possible D gene TRBD1, 6 bases. The V gene's germline CDR1 is MNHEY and CDR2 SVGEGT. Trimming took off 6 bases at V and 3 bases at J, with 15 bases between the two ends. The length of the CDR3 is 14 residues. The CDR3 sequence: CASSPSDRHYEQYF. The CDR3 region has the DNA TGTGCCAGCAGCCCCTCGGACAGACACTACGAGCAGTACTTC.

The chain carries TRBV5-1 and TRBJ1-5; maybe TRBD1 (6 bases). The germline gives CDR1 SGHRS, CDR2 YFSETQ. The germline V and J ends were trimmed by 2 bases and 2 bases, with 11 bases remaining between them. The CDR3 runs 15 residues. CDR3: CASSFNRDGNQPQHF. CDR3 coding DNA: TGCGCCAGCAGCTTCAACAGGGACGGCAATCAGCCCCAGCATTTT. The full variable domain, its missing parts supplied by reference TRBV5-1 and TRBJ1-5, is KAGVTQTPRYLIKTRGQQVTLSCSPISGHRSVSWYQQTPGQGLQFLFEYFSETQRNKGNFPGRFSGRQFSNSRSEMNVSTLELGDSALYLCASSFNRDGNQPQHFGDGTRLSIL.

The chain is built from TRBV11-2 and TRBJ1-5; maybe TRBD1 (6 bases). Germline CDR1 and CDR2: SGHAT and FQNNGV. V was pared by 5 bases and J by 7 bases, with 12 bases between. The CDR3 contains 13 residues. The CDR3, as DNA: TGTGCCAGCAGCCTTAACAGGGCCCAGCCCCAGCATTTT. Protein sequence: CASSLNRAQPQHF.

The CDR3 is CASSYNTVRISPLHF. Here the CDR3 DNA reads TGCGCCAGCAGCTACAACACGGTGAGGATTTCACCCCTCCACTTT. The gene calls are TRBV10-2 and TRBJ1-6; no reliable D call. Trimming removed 6 bases from V and 9 bases from J, with 18 bases in between. The CDR3 is 15 residues long. Germline lookup yields CDR1 WSHSY and CDR2 SAAADI.